A single T cell receptor (beta chain) is shown here with its context. It lacks a known antigen. Base qualities are not provided; no much larger clone lies one nucleotide away. The sample originates from a study of response to subunit inactivated influenza vaccine (dated by TCRdb to between 2018 and 2020). Notes on the research overall: Deep quantitative profiling of the T cell receptor repertoire was used in the study to follow responses to a trivalent subunit inactivated influenza vaccine.

The junction carries 9 bases between V and J, which are trimmed by 4 bases and 2 bases respectively. The germline V gene specifies SGHDN as CDR1 and FVKESK as CDR2. The CDR3 spans 15 residues, from the cysteine through the phenylalanine. Only CDR3 DNA remains: 45 bases, in frame from the first base. Library construction relied on RT-PCR. The instrument given in TCRdb is Illumina HiSeq 2500. Clones were called with MiXCR by TCRdb after fastp trimmed the public reads at Q25, and only in-frame beta chains were retained. Merged by CDR3 protein, the rows form single entries marked with the most common genes and DNA. This sample comprises about 150,000 distinct CDR3 sequences, about 11% of them detected only once. Approximately 39% of the sample lies in the top ten. Overall results and qualifications from the work: The authors suggested that each seasonal influenza vaccination may recruit only a limited number of new T cells.

The rearrangement joined TRBV14 to TRBJ2-6; no confident D gene assignment can be made. The clonotype originates from a man aged 45 to 70 who received an inactivated influenza vaccine. Donor details come from another sample of the same person, matched by shared clones. The sample in question was CD8+ T cells sorted from PBMCs, obtained around 25 months after vaccination. The DNA sequence reads TGTGCCAGCAGCCCCCGCCCGGCTGGGGCCAACGTCCTGACTTTC. Its protein is CASSPRPAGANVLTF. With all but the CDR3 taken from the reference TRBV14 and TRBJ2-6 genes, the full variable domain is: EAGVTQFPSHSVIEKGQTVTLRCDPISGHDNLYWYRRVMGKEIKFLLHFVKESKQDESGMPNNRFLAERTGGTYSTLKVQPAELEDSGVYFCASSPRPAGANVLTFGAGSRLTVL.